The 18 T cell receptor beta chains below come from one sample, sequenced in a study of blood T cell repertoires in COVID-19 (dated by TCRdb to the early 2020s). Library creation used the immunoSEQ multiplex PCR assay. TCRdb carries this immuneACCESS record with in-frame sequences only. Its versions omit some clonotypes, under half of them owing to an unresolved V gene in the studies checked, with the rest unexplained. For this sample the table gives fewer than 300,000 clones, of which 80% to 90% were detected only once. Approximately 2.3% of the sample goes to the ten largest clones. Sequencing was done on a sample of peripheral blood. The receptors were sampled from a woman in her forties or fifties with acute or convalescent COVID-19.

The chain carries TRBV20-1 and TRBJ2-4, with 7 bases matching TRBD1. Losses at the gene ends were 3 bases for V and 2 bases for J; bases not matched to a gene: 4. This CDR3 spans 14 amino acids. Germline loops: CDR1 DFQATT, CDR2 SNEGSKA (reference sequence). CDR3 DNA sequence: TGCAGTGCTAGTAAGGGGGCGTCCAAAAACATTCAGTACTTC. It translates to CSASKGASKNIQYF.

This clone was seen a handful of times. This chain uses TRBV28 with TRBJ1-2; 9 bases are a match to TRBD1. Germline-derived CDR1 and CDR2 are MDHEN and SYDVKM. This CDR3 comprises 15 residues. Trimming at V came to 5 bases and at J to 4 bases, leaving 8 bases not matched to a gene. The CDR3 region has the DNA TGTGCCAGCAGTCCACCCGGGGACAGGGCCTATGGCTACACCTTC. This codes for CASSPPGDRAYGYTF.

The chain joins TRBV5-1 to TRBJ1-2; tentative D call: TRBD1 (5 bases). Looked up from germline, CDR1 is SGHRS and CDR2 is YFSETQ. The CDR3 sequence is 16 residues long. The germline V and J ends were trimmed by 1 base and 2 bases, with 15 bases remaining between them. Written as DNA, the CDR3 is TGCGCCAGCAGCTTGTTCGCAGGGTTGAGAAACTATGGCTACACCTTC. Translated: CASSLFAGLRNYGYTF.

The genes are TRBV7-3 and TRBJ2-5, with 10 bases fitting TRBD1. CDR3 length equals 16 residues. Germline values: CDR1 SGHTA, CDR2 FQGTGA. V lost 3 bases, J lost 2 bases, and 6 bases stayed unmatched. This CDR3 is CASSFAPGQGQETQYF. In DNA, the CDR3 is TGTGCCAGCAGCTTTGCCCCGGGACAGGGGCAAGAGACCCAGTACTTC.

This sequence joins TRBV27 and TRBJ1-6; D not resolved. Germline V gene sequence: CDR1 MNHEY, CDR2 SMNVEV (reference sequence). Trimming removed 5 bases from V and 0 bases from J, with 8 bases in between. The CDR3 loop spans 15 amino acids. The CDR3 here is CASSPRLSYNSPLHF. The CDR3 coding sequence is TGTGCCAGCAGTCCGCGACTCTCCTATAATTCACCCCTCCACTTT.

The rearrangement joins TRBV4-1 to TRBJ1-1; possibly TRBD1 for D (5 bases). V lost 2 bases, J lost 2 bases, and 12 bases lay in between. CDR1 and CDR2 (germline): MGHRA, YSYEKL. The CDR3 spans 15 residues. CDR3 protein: CASSQMTALNTEAFF. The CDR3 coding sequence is TGCGCCAGCAGCCAAATGACAGCTCTCAACACTGAAGCTTTCTTT.

CDR3 nucleotides: TGTGCCAGCAGCTTATTGGGAGGGCGCAGCACAGATACGCAGTATTTT. It encodes CASSLLGGRSTDTQYF. This chain links TRBV7-2 with TRBJ2-3; 7 bases are a match to TRBD2. This CDR3 has 16 amino acids. With V trimmed by 2 bases and J by 0 bases, 5 bases remained unmatched. The V gene's germline CDR1 is SGHTA and CDR2 FQGNSA.

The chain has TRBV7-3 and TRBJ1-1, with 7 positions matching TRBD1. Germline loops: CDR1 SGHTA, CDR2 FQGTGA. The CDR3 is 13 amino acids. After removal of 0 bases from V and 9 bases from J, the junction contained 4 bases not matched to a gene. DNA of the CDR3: TGTGCCAGCAGCTTAACTGGGACAGCCAAAGCTTTCTTT. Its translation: CASSLTGTAKAFF. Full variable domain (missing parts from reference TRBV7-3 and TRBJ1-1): GAGVSQTPSNKVTEKGKYVELRCDPISGHTALYWYRQSLGQGPEFLIYFQGTGAADDSGLPNDRFFAVRPEGSVSTLKIQRTERGDSAVYLCASSLTGTAKAFFGQGTRLTVV.

CDR3 DNA: TGCGCCAGCAGCCAAGATGGACAGTCACATCAGCCCCAGCATTTT. Encoded protein: CASSQDGQSHQPQHF. The chain has TRBV4-1 and TRBJ1-5, with D possibly TRBD1 on 6 matching bases. V lost 0 bases and J lost 5, with 11 bases in between. The germline gives CDR1 MGHRA, CDR2 YSYEKL. The CDR3 is made up of 15 amino acids.

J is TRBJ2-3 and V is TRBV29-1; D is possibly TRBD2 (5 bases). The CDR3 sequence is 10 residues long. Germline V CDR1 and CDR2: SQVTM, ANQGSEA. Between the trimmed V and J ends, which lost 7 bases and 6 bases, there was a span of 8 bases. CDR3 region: CSATGDTQYF. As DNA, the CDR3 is TGCAGCGCCACGGGGGATACGCAGTATTTT.

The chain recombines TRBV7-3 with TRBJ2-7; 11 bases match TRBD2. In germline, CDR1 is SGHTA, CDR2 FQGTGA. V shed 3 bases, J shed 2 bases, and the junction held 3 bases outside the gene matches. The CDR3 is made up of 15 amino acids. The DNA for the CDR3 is TGTGCCAGCAGCTTCCTAGCGGGAGGCACCTACGAGCAGTACTTC. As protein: CASSFLAGGTYEQYF. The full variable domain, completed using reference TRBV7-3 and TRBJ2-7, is GAGVSQTPSNKVTEKGKYVELRCDPISGHTALYWYRQSLGQGPEFLIYFQGTGAADDSGLPNDRFFAVRPEGSVSTLKIQRTERGDSAVYLCASSFLAGGTYEQYFGPGTRLTVT.

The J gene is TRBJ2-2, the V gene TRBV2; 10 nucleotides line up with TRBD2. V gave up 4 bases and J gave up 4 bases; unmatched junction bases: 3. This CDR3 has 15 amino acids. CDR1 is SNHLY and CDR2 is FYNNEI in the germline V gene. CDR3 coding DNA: TGTGCCAGCAGTGGGGCTAGCGGGAGCACCGGGGAGCTGTTTTTT. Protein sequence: CASSGASGSTGELFF.

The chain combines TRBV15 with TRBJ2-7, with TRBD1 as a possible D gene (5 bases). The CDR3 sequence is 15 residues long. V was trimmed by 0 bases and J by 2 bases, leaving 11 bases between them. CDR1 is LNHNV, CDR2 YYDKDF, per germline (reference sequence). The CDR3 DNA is TGTGCCACCAGCAGAGAGCAGGGTGGGCCCTACGAGCAGTACTTC. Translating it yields CATSREQGGPYEQYF.

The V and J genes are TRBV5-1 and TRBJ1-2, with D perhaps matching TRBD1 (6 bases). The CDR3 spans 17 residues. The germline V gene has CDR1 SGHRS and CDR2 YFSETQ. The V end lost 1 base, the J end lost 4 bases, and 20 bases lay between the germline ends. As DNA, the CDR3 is TGCGCCAGCAGCTTGCGATCAGGGGCCACCTCATTCTATGGCTACACCTTC. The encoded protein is CASSLRSGATSFYGYTF.

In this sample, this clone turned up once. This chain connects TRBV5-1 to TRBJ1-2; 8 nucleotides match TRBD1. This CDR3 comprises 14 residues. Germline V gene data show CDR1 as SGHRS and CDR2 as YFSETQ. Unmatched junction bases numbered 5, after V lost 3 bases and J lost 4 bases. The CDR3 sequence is CASSSGQAFYGYTF. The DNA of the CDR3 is TGCGCCAGCAGCTCGGGACAGGCTTTCTATGGCTACACCTTC.

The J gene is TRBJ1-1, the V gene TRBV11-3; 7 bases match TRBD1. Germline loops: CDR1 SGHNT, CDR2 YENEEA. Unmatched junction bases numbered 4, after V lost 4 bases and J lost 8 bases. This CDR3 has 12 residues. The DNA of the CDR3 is TGTGCCAGCAGCTCCGAGACAGGGGAAGCTTTCTTT. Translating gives CASSSETGEAFF.

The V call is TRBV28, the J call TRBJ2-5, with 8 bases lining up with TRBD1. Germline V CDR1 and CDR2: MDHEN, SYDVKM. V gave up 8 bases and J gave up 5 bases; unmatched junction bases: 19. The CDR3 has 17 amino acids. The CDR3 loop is CASCSLRQGPHQETQYF. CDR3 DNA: TGTGCCAGCTGTTCCCTGAGACAGGGGCCCCATCAGGAGACCCAGTACTTC.

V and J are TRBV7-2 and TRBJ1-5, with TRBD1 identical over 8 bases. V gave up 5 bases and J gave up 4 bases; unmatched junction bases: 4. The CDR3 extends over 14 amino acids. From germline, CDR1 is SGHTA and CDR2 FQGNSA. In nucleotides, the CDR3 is TGTGCCAGCAGCGCAAGACAGGGGAATCAGCCCCAGCATTTT. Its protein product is CASSARQGNQPQHF.